This TCR beta chain was observed in a study of early T cells in non-severe SARS-CoV-2 infection (dated by TCRdb to the early 2020s). For the wider study: Bulk RNA from unsorted whole blood was used for TCR sequencing, so alpha and beta chains could not be paired. The study at large found these results: Matching against VDJdb was skewed toward anti-spike CD8 responses, likely underestimated virus-specific expansions, and missed private and CD4 specificities.

This clonotype has just a few counts. The antigen it binds to is not known. It has no much larger one-base neighbor in the sample; base qualities were not kept. The germline V gene encodes CDR1 SNHLY and CDR2 FYNNEI. Including the terminal cysteine and phenylalanine, the CDR3 comprises 15 residues. CDR3 DNA is the only sequence kept; it has 45 bases, read in frame from the first base. V gives up 5 bases and J gives up 0 bases, and the segment between their germline ends measures 14 bases. Receptor libraries were prepared by 5' RACE. The sample was run on a NextSeq 500. To correct for sequencing error and PCR bias, the TCR library protocol tagged individual cDNA molecules with unique molecular identifiers. Sequencing covered both TCR alpha and beta chains, and within each sample the abundances of alpha and beta sequences were tightly co-correlated. The study's processing was this. Decombinator V4 was used to annotate TCR sequences for V gene, J gene and CDR3. TCRs were defined as expanded if a significant change between any two time points was detected under a Poisson model with p below 0.0001. Abundances of TCRs were expressed as counts per million after normalisation to the total number of TCRs sequenced in each sample. MAIT TCRs were defined by TRAV1-2 paired with TRAJ12, TRAJ20 or TRAJ33, and iNKT TCRs by TRAV10 paired with TRAJ18. VDJdb, accessed on 1 November 2021, was searched for TCRs annotated for CMV, EBV and SARS-CoV-2, and TCRs annotated for more than one antigen were excluded. TCRdb cleaned the public reads at Q25 with fastp, built clones with MiXCR and kept in-frame beta chains. CDR3 protein sequences are deduplicated, and each keeps its most common genes and DNA. TCRdb assigned the V and J calls; the authors' analysis was not used. Within this sample are tens of thousands of distinct CDR3 sequences, with about 10% of them counted one time only. The top ten clones comprise 4.5% of the sample.

A case-control design nested within a healthcare worker cohort in London, UK, was used, with weekly nasopharyngeal swab PCR tests and blood sampling performed. Between 23 and 31 March 2020, the week of the UK lockdown, healthcare workers were enrolled and then followed up weekly for as long as 16 weeks. This TCR came from an adult who was a healthcare worker with PCR-confirmed SARS-CoV-2 infection or an uninfected control (not recorded which). Sequencing used whole blood. The sequence is built from TRBV2 and TRBJ2-7; a confident D gene designation cannot be given. The sequenced DNA: TGTGCCAGCAGTCCGACGGCCCGGAGCTCCTACGAGCAGTACTTC. This gives the protein CASSPTARSSYEQYF.